Listed below are T cell receptor beta chains from one sample, sequenced in a study of Graves' ophthalmopathy and Graves' hyperthyroidism. TCRdb re-called the multiplex PCR reads with MiXCR, one entry per CDR3 protein. The sample holds 400,000 or so distinct CDR3 sequences, approximately 18% seen once. The sequenced sample consisted of peripheral blood. Receptors originate from an adult woman with stable Graves' hyperthyroidism. Each CDR3 is given with its conserved first and last residue. D genes are given only for firm matches. Only part of the rows carry a size: once, few, many, or a class if the clone is expanded.

size	V	D	J	DNA	CDR3
many	TRBV7-9	-	TRBJ2-7	TGTGCCAGCAGCCACCCGGCCGGGGACGAGCAGTACTTC	CASSHPAGDEQYF
few	TRBV29-1	-	TRBJ1-5	TGCAGCGCGAAGGACGGGAATCAGCCCCAGCATTTT	CSAKDGNQPQHF
-	TRBV25-1	TRBD2	TRBJ2-7	TGTGCCAGCAGCGACACTGGGGCGGGAGCGTCCTACGAGCAGTACTTC	CASSDTGAGASYEQYF
few	TRBV11-1	-	TRBJ1-1	TGTGCCAGCAGCTTAGGCCAGGAGCTCATGAACACTGAAGCTTTCTTT	CASSLGQELMNTEAFF
many	TRBV6-5	-	TRBJ1-2	TGTGCCAGCACCAGGGGAGGAGCTACCTATGGCTACACCTTC	CASTRGGATYGYTF
many	TRBV10-1	TRBD1	TRBJ2-7	TGCGCCACCCCTAGGGACAGGGGGTCAACCTACGAGCAGTACTTC	CATPRDRGSTYEQYF
many	TRBV5-4	-	TRBJ2-2	TGTGCCAGCAGCTTGGGCAGGGGCCCAACGGGGGGCACCGGGGAGCTGTTTTTT	CASSLGRGPTGGTGELFF
many	TRBV11-2	TRBD2	TRBJ2-2	TGTGCCAGCAGCAGAGGGAGCGGGAGAGGGGCCGGGGAGCTGTTTTTT	CASSRGSGRGAGELFF
-	TRBV20-1	-	TRBJ2-2	TGCAGTGCCCTTTCTTCCGGGACGGAGAACACCGGGGAGCTGTTTTTT	CSALSSGTENTGELFF
few	TRBV24-1	TRBD2	TRBJ2-4	TGTGCCACCAGTGATGGCGGCGAGACTAGCGGAAACATTAAGTACTTC	CATSDGGETSGNIKYF
many	TRBV29-1	-	TRBJ1-2	TGCAGCGCCATTATCGGGGGTGGCTATGGCTACACCTTC	CSAIIGGGYGYTF
many	TRBV4-1	TRBD2	TRBJ2-7	TGCGCCAGCAGCCAACCCAGGGCGGGAGTGGGCGAGCAGTACTTC	CASSQPRAGVGEQYF
few	TRBV12-3/TRBV12-4	-	TRBJ2-1	TGTGCCAGCAGTTTTTCCAATGAGCAGTTCTTC	CASSFSNEQFF
many	TRBV2	-	TRBJ1-1	TGTGCCAGCAGGCCACAGGGGAACACTGAAGCTTTCTTT	CASRPQGNTEAFF
-	TRBV30	-	TRBJ1-5	TGTGCCTGGAGCGGGGGCAGCCGGGCTCAGCCCCAGCATTTT	CAWSGGSRAQPQHF
many	TRBV27	-	TRBJ1-1	TGTGCCAGCAGTGGAGTATACGGGATTACTGAAGCTTTCTTT	CASSGVYGITEAFF
many	TRBV12-3/TRBV12-4	-	TRBJ2-5	TGTGCCAGCAGTTTTGGGGGGCGAAGACAAGAGACCCAGTACTTC	CASSFGGRRQETQYF
many	TRBV12-3/TRBV12-4	-	TRBJ1-2	TGTGCCAGCACCACCACGGGCGGACTTCGCACCTTC	CASTTTGGLRTF
many	TRBV3-1	-	TRBJ1-1	TGTGCCAGCAGTCCTCTCTTCCAGAACACTGAAGCTTTCTTT	CASSPLFQNTEAFF
many	TRBV9	-	TRBJ1-2	TGTGCCAGCAGCGTAGATCCAAACTATGGCTACACCTTC	CASSVDPNYGYTF
many	TRBV6-1	TRBD1	TRBJ2-7	TGTGCCAGCAGAGTCCATGGACAGGGTTCCTACGAGCAGTACTTC	CASRVHGQGSYEQYF
many	TRBV3-1	-	TRBJ1-1	TGTGCCAGCAGCCAAAGACAGACGAACACTGAAGCTTTCTTT	CASSQRQTNTEAFF
many	TRBV27	-	TRBJ2-7	TGTGCCAGCTTACGACTAGAACCCTACGAGCAGTACTTC	CASLRLEPYEQYF
-	TRBV6-1	TRBD1	TRBJ2-7	TGTGCCAGCAGGCGGGACAGGTGGACCTACGAGCAGTACTTC	CASRRDRWTYEQYF
-	TRBV6-2/TRBV6-3	-	TRBJ2-7	TGTGCCAGCAGTTCGGACAACTCCTACGAGCAGTACTTC	CASSSDNSYEQYF
many	TRBV2	TRBD2	TRBJ2-7	TGTGCCAGCAGTCACTCCAGCGGGAGAATGCGTCGCGAGCAGTACTTC	CASSHSSGRMRREQYF
-	TRBV12-3/TRBV12-4	TRBD1	TRBJ1-5	TGTGCCAGCAGTGGGACAGCCGGCAATCAGCCCCAGCATTTT	CASSGTAGNQPQHF
many	TRBV28	-	TRBJ1-1	TGTGCCAGCCACAAGAGGGACACTGAAGCTTTCTTT	CASHKRDTEAFF
many	TRBV27	-	TRBJ1-5	TGTGCCAGCAGTTTTTTTGCAGATCAGCCCCAGCATTTT	CASSFFADQPQHF
many	TRBV6-1	TRBD1	TRBJ1-5	TGTGCCAGCAGTGAAGGAGACAGGGATAATCAGCCCCAGCATTTT	CASSEGDRDNQPQHF
many	TRBV28	TRBD1	TRBJ2-7	TGTGCCAGCAGTCAGGGACAGACAGGGGAGCAGTACTTC	CASSQGQTGEQYF
many	TRBV19	-	TRBJ1-1	TGTGCCAGTAGTATCCCCACCGGGGTAAGGAGCACTGAAGCTTTCTTT	CASSIPTGVRSTEAFF
many	TRBV24-1	TRBD1	TRBJ2-5	TGTGCCACCAGTGACTTGGGACAGGGAGGGTGGACCCAGTACTTC	CATSDLGQGGWTQYF
many	TRBV28	-	TRBJ1-1	TGTGCCAGCAGTTTGGAGCCAGTGAACACTGAAGCTTTCTTT	CASSLEPVNTEAFF
many	TRBV20-1	-	TRBJ2-7	TGCAGTGCTAGAGTTAGGGCTAGGATCGGCTACGAGCAGTACTTC	CSARVRARIGYEQYF
many	TRBV12-3/TRBV12-4	TRBD1	TRBJ2-7	TGTGCCAGCAGTTTAGGGGACAGGGATTACGAGCAGTACTTC	CASSLGDRDYEQYF